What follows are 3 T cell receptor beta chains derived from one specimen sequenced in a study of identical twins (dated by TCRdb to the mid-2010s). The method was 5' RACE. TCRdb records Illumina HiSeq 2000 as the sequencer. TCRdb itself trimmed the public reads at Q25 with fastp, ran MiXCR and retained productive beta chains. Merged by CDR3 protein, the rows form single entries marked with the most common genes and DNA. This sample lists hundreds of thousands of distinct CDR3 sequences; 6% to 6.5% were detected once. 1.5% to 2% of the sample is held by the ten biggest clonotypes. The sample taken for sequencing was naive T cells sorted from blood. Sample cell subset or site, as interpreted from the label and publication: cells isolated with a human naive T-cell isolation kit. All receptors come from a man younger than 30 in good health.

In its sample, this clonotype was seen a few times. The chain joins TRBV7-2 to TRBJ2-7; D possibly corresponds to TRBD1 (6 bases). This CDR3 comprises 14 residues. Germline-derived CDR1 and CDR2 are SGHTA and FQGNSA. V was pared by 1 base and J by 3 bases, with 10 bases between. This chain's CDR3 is CASSLVGQFYEQYV. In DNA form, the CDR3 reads TGTGCCAGCAGCTTAGTTGGACAGTTCTACGAGCAGTACGTC.

CDR3 in DNA: TGCAGCGTTCGGTTGGCCGGGGAGCTGTTTTTT. Its translation: CSVRLAGELFF. J is TRBJ2-2 and V is TRBV29-1; D is ambiguous. This CDR3 is built from 11 residues. Trimming removed 5 bases at V and 6 bases at J, with 7 bases between. Germline lookup yields CDR1 SQVTM and CDR2 ANQGSEA.

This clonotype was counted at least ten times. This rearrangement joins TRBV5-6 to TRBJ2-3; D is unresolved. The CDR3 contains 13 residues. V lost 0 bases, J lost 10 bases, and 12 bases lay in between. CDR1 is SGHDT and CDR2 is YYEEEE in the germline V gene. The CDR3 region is CASSLVDGKAQYF. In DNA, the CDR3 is TGTGCCAGCAGCTTGGTTGACGGCAAAGCGCAGTATTTT.